The present T cell receptor (beta chain) was sequenced within a study of T cells after yellow fever vaccination. Turning to the study itself: Any fraction with a low cell number was prepared using SMART-Seq v4 Ultra Low Input.

Using its own MiXCR run on the 5' RACE reads, TCRdb lists one record per CDR3 protein. Here the sample spans a few hundred thousand distinct CDR3 sequences, about an eighth being singletons. The CDR3 extends over 11 amino acids. Trimming at V came to 1 base and at J to 11 bases, leaving 4 bases not matched to a gene. Per germline, CDR1 SQVTM and CDR2 ANQGSEA. Sequencing used CD4+ T cells sorted from PBMCs, obtained 15 days after the yellow fever booster vaccination. This clonotype originated in a man younger than 35 who received the YFV17D yellow fever vaccine. The gene calls are TRBV29-1 and TRBJ1-1; 7 bases fit TRBD1. CDR3 coding DNA: TGCAGCGTTGAAGGCGACAGGGAGGCTTTCTTT. It codes for CSVEGDREAFF.